In its sample, the clone carrying this T cell receptor beta chain was seen a few times. What it binds is unknown. TCRdb called the 5' RACE reads again in MiXCR, with one record for every CDR3 protein. The sample includes about 150,000 distinct CDR3 sequences, 15% to 20% of them seen just once. The source of the sample is a study of T-cell memory formation after mild COVID-19. Findings and caveats of the study: CD4+ clones that contracted lay mainly in CM and EM; CD8+ ones lay in EMRA. Whether day 37 second-wave clones are SARS-CoV-2-specific was not confirmed. A subset of responding clones appeared in pre-infection memory, suggesting cross-reactive memory joined.

V was pared by 1 base and J by 7 bases, with 17 bases between. This CDR3 is 15 amino acids long. Per germline, CDR1 SGHRS and CDR2 YFSETQ. The TCR originated in an adult woman who had mild COVID-19 (a few samples of this study predate the infection). Cell type and time point are not known. Sequencing used PBMCs or a T cell subset sorted from them (not recorded which). The V gene is TRBV5-1, the J gene TRBJ1-1, with no clear D. CDR3 nucleotide sequence: TGCGCCAGCAGCTTGCGAGTTTCCCAAACGAGTGAAGCTTTCTTT. This sequence encodes CASSLRVSQTSEAFF.